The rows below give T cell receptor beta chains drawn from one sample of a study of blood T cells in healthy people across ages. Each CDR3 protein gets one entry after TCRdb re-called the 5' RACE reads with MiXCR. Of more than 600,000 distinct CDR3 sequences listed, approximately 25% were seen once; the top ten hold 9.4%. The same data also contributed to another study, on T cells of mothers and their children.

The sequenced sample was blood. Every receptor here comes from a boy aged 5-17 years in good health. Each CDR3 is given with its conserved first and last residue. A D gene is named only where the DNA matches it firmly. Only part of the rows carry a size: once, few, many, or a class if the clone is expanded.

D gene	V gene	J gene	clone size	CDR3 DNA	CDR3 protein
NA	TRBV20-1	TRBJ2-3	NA	TGCAGTGCCCCGGATGCGATCACAGATACGCAGTATTTT	CSAPDAITDTQYF
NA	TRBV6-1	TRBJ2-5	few	TGTGCCAGCAGTTGGACCCACCCGGGAGAGACCCAGTACTTC	CASSWTHPGETQYF
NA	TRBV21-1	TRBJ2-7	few	TGTGCCAGCAGCAAAGAAGCGGGCGAGCAGTACTTC	CASSKEAGEQYF
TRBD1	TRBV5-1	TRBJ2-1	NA	TGCGCCAGCAGCCCCATGGACAGGGGGCAGGATGAGCAGTTCTTC	CASSPMDRGQDEQFF
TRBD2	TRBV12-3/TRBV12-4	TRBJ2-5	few	TGTGCCAGCAGTTTCCCGGGGGGGCCGTTGGAGACCCAGTACTTC	CASSFPGGPLETQYF
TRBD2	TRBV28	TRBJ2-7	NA	TGTGCCAGCAGTGCCAGACTAGCAACCTACGAGCAGTACTTC	CASSARLATYEQYF
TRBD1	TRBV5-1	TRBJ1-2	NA	TGCGCCAGCAGCATGTTTACGGGACAGTCTAACTATGGCTACACCTTC	CASSMFTGQSNYGYTF
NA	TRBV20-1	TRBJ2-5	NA	TGCAGTGCTAGAGAAGAGAAGACCCAGTACTTC	CSAREEKTQYF
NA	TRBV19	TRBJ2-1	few	TGTGCCAGTAGTACAGGGTTGAACGAGCAGTTCTTC	CASSTGLNEQFF
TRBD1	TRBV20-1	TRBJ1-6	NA	TGCAGTGCTAGTCCAGACACAGGGGGCGAAAGTTCACCCCTCCACTTT	CSASPDTGGESSPLHF
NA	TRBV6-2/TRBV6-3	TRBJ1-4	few	TGTGCCAGCAGTTACGAGGCAGCGACTAATGAAAAACTGTTTTTT	CASSYEAATNEKLFF
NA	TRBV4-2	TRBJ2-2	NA	TGTGCCAGCAGCCAAGAGACGCCCAGAGGGGGCGGGGAGCTGTTTTTT	CASSQETPRGGGELFF
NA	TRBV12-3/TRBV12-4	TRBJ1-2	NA	TGTGCCAGCAGTTTAACGGCAGGGTACGGCTACACCTTC	CASSLTAGYGYTF
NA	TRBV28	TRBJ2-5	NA	TGTGCCAGCAGTTTATCGGACTCGCCCTACAGGGACTTC	CASSLSDSPYRDF
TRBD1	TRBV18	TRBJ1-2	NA	TGTGCCAGCTCACGACTGGGACAGGGGTCCAACTATGGCTACACCTTC	CASSRLGQGSNYGYTF
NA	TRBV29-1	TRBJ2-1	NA	TGCAGCGCAAGAGACCCCGAGAGTTACAATGAGCAGTTCTTC	CSARDPESYNEQFF
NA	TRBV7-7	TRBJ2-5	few	TGTGCTAGCAGCTTATCCACAAGAGAGACCCAGTACTTC	CASSLSTRETQYF
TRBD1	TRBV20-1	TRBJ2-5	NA	TGCAGTGCTACGACAGGGGGCGGAGGGGAGACCCAGTACTTC	CSATTGGGGETQYF
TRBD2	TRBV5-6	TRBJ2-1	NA	TGTGCCAGCACCCCCCCTAGCGGCGAGCAGTTCTTC	CASTPPSGEQFF
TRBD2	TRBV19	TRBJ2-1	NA	TGTGCCAGTAGTATAGAATCAGCGGGAGGGCGAAATGAGCAGTTCTTC	CASSIESAGGRNEQFF
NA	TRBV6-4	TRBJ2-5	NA	TGTGCCAGCACTGGGGGCCAGGTTCCCCAGTACTTC	CASTGGQVPQYF
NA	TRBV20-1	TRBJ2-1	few	TGCAGTGCCAACCCGGGGGAGAATGAGCAGTTCTTC	CSANPGENEQFF
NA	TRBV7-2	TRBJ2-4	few	TGTGCCAGCAGCTTAGAGCGCAGGAACATTCAGTACTTC	CASSLERRNIQYF
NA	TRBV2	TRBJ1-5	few	TGTGCCAGCAGTGTCGGGTTCAATCAGCCCCAGCATTTT	CASSVGFNQPQHF
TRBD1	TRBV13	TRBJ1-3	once	TGTGCCAGCAGCGAGATGGAGGGACAGACCTCTGGAAACACCATATATTTT	CASSEMEGQTSGNTIYF
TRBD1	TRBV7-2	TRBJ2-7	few	TGTGCCAGCAGCTTAGAGGCAGGGGGCTCCCTAATATCCTACGAGCAGTACTTC	CASSLEAGGSLISYEQYF
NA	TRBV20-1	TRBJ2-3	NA	TGCAGTGCCACGGATCCCAGTTCGGGACTGATGAACTTCGGGCAGTATTTT	CSATDPSSGLMNFGQYF
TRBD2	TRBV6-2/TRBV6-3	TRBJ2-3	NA	TGTGCCAGCAGTTGGACTAGCGGGAGAGGAGATACGCAGTATTTT	CASSWTSGRGDTQYF
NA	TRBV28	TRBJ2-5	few	TGTGCCAGCAGCCTAGGCTCCAGCCCCCAAGAGACCCAGTACTTC	CASSLGSSPQETQYF
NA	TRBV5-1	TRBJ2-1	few	TGCGCCAGCAGCTTGGCTCGCGGGACTCCAACCTACAATGAGCAGTTCTTC	CASSLARGTPTYNEQFF
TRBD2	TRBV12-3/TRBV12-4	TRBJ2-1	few	TGTGCCAGCAGTTCCTCTTTAGCGGGAGGTAGCTACAATGAGCAGTTCTTC	CASSSSLAGGSYNEQFF
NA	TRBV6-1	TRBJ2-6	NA	TGTGCCAGCAGTGACGTCACAGTGGTCTCTGGGGCCAACGTCCTGACTTTC	CASSDVTVVSGANVLTF
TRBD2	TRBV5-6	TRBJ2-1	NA	TGTGCCAGCAGCCCCCCGGGACTAGCCATCTCCCCCTTCTACAATGAGCAGTTCTTC	CASSPPGLAISPFYNEQFF
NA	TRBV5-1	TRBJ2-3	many	TGCGCCAGCAGCGGACCGGCAGGTGATACGCAGTATTTT	CASSGPAGDTQYF
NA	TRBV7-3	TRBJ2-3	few	TGTGCCAGCAGCTTAGGCCCTGGGACAACAGATACGCAGTGTTTT	CASSLGPGTTDTQCF
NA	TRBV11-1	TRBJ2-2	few	TGTGCCAGCAGCTTAACCCGACAGGTTATCGACACCGGGGAGCTGTTTTTT	CASSLTRQVIDTGELFF
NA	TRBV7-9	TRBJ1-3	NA	TGTGCCAGCAGCCCTAGACAAATCTCTGGAAACACCATATATTTT	CASSPRQISGNTIYF
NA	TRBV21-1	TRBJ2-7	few	TGTGCCAGCTTTTCACCCGGGAGGACTAGGCCATCAAAGGGCTACGAGCAGTACTTC	CASFSPGRTRPSKGYEQYF
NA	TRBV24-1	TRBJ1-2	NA	TGTGCCACCAGTGACCCGAGAAGGAAGATGGGCTACACCTTC	CATSDPRRKMGYTF
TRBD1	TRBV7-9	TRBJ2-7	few	TGTGCCAGCAGCTTAGCCTCGGGACAGGGACCCGAGCAGTACTTC	CASSLASGQGPEQYF
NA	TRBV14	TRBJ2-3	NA	TGTGCCAGCAGCCAAGATCGGTTTACGGCAGATACGCAGTATTTT	CASSQDRFTADTQYF
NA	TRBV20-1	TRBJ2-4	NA	TGCAGTATCGAGGACCGACAATTAAACATTCAGTACTTC	CSIEDRQLNIQYF
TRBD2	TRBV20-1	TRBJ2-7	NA	TGCAGTGCTAGGCGGGGGGCCTACGAGCAGTACTTC	CSARRGAYEQYF
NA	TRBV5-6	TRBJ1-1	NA	TGTGCCAGCAGCTTGATTACGACAGCCGGTGAAGCTTTCTTT	CASSLITTAGEAFF
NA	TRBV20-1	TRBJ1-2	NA	TGCAGTGCTCGGGACGGCTACTATGGCTACACCTTC	CSARDGYYGYTF
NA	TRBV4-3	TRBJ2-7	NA	TGCGCCAGCAGCCAGGACACAGGGTCGGGCGAGCAGTACTTC	CASSQDTGSGEQYF